A selection of T cell receptor beta chains follows, all from one sample in a study of human T cells and chemical hapten exposure. TCRdb reprocessed the RACE reads via MiXCR and lists one record per CDR3 protein. This table has 130,000 or so distinct CDR3 sequences, roughly 10% appearing once. Source: whole blood, taken in connection with sensitization to the hapten diphenylcyclopropenone (DPC). Receptors originate from a woman between 45 and 65 years old with alopecia areata. Some clones in this sample may be carry-over from other donors' samples. CDR3s include the opening cysteine and the closing phenylalanine or tryptophan. The order of the fields is clone size, V gene, J gene, CDR3 protein. The size field is filled for only some rows; it gives once, few, many or a size class.

size: NA
V: TRBV12-3/TRBV12-4
J: TRBJ2-1
CDR3: CASRGDRSYNEQFF

size: many
V: TRBV6-2/TRBV6-3
J: TRBJ1-1
CDR3: CASTEVNTEAFF

size: NA
V: TRBV30
J: TRBJ1-3
CDR3: CAWSKGNTIYF

size: many
V: TRBV6-5
J: TRBJ1-1
CDR3: CASSPPTGTEAFF

size: many
V: TRBV19
J: TRBJ2-1
CDR3: CASSISGPLFQFF

size: many
V: TRBV6-5
J: TRBJ1-1
CDR3: CASTQRGTENTEAFF

size: few
V: TRBV6-5
J: TRBJ1-1
CDR3: CASSLTGQGRTEAFF

size: few
V: TRBV5-1
J: TRBJ1-2
CDR3: CASSLEGGNNGYTF

size: NA
V: TRBV20-1
J: TRBJ2-3
CDR3: CSAGPPGRYGDTQYF

size: NA
V: TRBV29-1
J: TRBJ2-2
CDR3: CSVAGGAWELFF

size: few
V: TRBV4-3
J: TRBJ2-3
CDR3: CASAPAGTMAADTQYF

size: few
V: TRBV20-1
J: TRBJ1-6
CDR3: CSASRDREMSPLHF

size: NA
V: TRBV24-1
J: TRBJ2-1
CDR3: CATSDYPSEQFF

size: NA
V: TRBV13
J: TRBJ1-2
CDR3: CASSQGLPPNYGYTF

size: many
V: TRBV18
J: TRBJ2-1
CDR3: CASSHRDGDNEQFF

size: NA
V: TRBV28
J: TRBJ1-5
CDR3: CASSSRDRPNQPQHF

size: NA
V: TRBV11-2
J: TRBJ2-1
CDR3: CASSFGPYYNEQFF

size: NA
V: TRBV27
J: TRBJ1-4
CDR3: CASSGTDHEKLFF

size: many
V: TRBV20-1
J: TRBJ2-7
CDR3: CSARDLTSQRPYEQYF

size: NA
V: TRBV5-1
J: TRBJ1-1
CDR3: CASSLGSLNTEAFF

size: NA
V: TRBV6-6
J: TRBJ1-1
CDR3: CASSSLFGQGESEAFF

size: many
V: TRBV9
J: TRBJ2-3
CDR3: CASSPWRRGGTDTQYF

size: NA
V: TRBV12-3/TRBV12-4
J: TRBJ2-5
CDR3: CASSPPAGSQETQYF

size: few
V: TRBV11-2
J: TRBJ2-7
CDR3: CATATGSAEQYF

size: NA
V: TRBV7-8
J: TRBJ1-2
CDR3: CASSLGSGNYGYTF

size: many
V: TRBV9
J: TRBJ2-7
CDR3: CASSVDSQGRSYEQYF

size: NA
V: TRBV5-6
J: TRBJ2-7
CDR3: CASSGVGGFYEQYF

size: many
V: TRBV5-1
J: TRBJ2-7
CDR3: CASSRTSGYEQYF